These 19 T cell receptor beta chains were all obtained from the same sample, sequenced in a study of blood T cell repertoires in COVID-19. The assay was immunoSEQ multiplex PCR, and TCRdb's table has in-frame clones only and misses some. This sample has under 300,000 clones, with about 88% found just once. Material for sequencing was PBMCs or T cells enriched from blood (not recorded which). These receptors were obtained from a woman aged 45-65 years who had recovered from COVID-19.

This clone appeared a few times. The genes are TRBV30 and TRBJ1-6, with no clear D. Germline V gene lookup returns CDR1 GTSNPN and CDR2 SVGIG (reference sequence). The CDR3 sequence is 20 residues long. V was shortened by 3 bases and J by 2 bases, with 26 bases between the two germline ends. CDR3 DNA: TGTGCCTGGAGCGGCCTGGGCAGAAGGCTTTTTGGCGCCTATAATTCACCCCTCCACTTT. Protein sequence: CAWSGLGRRLFGAYNSPLHF.

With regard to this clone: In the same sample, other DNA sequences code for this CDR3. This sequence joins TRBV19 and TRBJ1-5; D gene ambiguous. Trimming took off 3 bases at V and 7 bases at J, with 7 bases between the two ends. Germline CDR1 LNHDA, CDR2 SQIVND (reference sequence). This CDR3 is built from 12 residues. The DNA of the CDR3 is TGTGCCAGTAGTATTCGAGGACAGCCCCAGCATTTT. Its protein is CASSIRGQPQHF. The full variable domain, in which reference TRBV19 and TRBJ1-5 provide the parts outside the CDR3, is DGGITQSPKYLFRKEGQNVTLSCEQNLNHDAMYWYRQDPGQGLRLIYYSQIVNDFQKGDIAEGYSVSREKKESFPLTVTSAQKNPTAFYLCASSIRGQPQHFGDGTRLSIL.

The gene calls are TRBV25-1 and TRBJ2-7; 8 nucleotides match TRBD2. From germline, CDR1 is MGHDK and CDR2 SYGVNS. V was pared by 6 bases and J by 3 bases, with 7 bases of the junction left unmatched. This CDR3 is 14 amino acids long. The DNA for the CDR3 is TGTGCCAGCAGAGTAGCGGGATTGATCTACGAGCAGTACTTC. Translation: CASRVAGLIYEQYF.

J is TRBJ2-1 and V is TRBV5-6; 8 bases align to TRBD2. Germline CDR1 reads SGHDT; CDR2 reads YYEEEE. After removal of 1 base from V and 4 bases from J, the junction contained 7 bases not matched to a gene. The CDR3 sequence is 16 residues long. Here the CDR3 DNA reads TGTGCCAGCAGCTTGACTAGCGGATACCTGTACAATGAGCAGTTCTTC. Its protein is CASSLTSGYLYNEQFF.

CDR3 coding DNA: TGTGCCAGCAGTCCAAGCGGGAGGCCAGACAATGAGCAGTTCTTC. Protein sequence: CASSPSGRPDNEQFF. J is TRBJ2-1 and V is TRBV3-1 (or the pseudogene TRBV3-2), with 9 bases matching TRBD2. CDR1 is LGHDT and CDR2 is YNNKEL in the germline V gene (reference sequence). There are 15 residues in the CDR3. The V segment lost 6 bases and the J segment 5 bases; nucleotides outside the gene matches: 8.

CDR3 residues: CASTQSSYEQYF. The CDR3 DNA is TGTGCCAGCACCCAAAGCTCCTACGAGCAGTACTTC. The chain uses TRBV6-5 and TRBJ2-5; D is ambiguous. Gene TRBJ2-7 matches the end of the DNA better, so the J call may be wrong. There are 12 residues in the CDR3. The germline V gene encodes CDR1 MNHEY and CDR2 SVGAGI.

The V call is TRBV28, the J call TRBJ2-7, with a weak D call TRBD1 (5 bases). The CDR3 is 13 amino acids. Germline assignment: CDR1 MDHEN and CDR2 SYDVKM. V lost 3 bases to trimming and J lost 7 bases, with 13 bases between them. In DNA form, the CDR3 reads TGTGCCAGCAGTTTGGACACGTCGAGGGAGCAGTACTTC. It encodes CASSLDTSREQYF.

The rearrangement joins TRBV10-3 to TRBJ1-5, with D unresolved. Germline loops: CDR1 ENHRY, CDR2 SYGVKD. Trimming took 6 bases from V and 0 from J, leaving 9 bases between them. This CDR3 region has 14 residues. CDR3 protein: CAIRGENSNQPQHF. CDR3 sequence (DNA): TGTGCCATCAGAGGAGAAAATAGCAATCAGCCCCAGCATTTT.

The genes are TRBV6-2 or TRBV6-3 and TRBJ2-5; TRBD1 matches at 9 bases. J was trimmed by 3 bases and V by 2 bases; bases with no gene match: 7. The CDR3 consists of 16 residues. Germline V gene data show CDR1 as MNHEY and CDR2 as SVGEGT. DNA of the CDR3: TGTGCCAGCAGTTACCCGGATGGGACAGGGAAAGAGACCCAGTACTTC. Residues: CASSYPDGTGKETQYF.

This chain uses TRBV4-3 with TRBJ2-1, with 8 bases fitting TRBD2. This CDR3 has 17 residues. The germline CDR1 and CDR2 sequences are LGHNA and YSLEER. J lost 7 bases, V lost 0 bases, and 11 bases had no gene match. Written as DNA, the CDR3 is TGCGCCAGCAGCCAAGATGGGCCCGGGAGGGCCTTGAATGAGCAGTTCTTC. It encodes CASSQDGPGRALNEQFF.

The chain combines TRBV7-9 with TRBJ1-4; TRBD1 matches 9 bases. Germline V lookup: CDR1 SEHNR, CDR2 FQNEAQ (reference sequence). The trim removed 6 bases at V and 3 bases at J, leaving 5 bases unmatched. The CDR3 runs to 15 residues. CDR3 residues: CASRGGQGANEKLFF. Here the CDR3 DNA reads TGTGCCAGCAGGGGGGGACAGGGAGCTAATGAAAAACTGTTTTTT.

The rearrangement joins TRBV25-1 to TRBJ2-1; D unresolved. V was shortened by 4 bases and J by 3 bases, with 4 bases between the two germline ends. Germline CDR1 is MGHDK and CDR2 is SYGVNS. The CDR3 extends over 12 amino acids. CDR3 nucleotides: TGTGCCAGCAGTGGTTACTACAATGAGCAGTTCTTC. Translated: CASSGYYNEQFF.

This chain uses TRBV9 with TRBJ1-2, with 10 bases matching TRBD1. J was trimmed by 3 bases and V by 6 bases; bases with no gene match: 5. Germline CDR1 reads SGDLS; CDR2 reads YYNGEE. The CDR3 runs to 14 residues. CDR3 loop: CASTTGGVDYGYTF. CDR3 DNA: TGTGCCAGCACGACAGGGGGCGTTGACTATGGCTACACCTTC.

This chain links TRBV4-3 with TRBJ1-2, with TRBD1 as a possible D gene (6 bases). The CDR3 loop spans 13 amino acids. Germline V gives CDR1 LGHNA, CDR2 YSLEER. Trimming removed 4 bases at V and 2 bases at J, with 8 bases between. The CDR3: CASSRGGNYGYTF. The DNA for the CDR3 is TGCGCCAGCAGCCGAGGGGGAAACTATGGCTACACCTTC.

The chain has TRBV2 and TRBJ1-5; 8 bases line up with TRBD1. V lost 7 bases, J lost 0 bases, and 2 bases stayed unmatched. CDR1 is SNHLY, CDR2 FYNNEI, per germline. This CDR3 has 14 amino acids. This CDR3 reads CASNDRGSNQPQHF. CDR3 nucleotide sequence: TGTGCCAGCAATGACAGGGGTAGCAATCAGCCCCAGCATTTT.

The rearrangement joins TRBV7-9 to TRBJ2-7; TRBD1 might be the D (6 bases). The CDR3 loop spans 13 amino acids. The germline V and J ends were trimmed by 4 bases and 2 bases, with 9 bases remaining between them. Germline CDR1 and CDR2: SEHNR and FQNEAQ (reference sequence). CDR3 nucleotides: TGTGCCAGCAGCTCACAGGGTCCCTACGAGCAGTACTTC. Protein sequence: CASSSQGPYEQYF.

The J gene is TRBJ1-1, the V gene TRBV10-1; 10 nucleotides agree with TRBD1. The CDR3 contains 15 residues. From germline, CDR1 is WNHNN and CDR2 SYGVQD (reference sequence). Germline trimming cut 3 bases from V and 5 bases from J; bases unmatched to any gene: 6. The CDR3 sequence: CASSERTGGWTEAFF. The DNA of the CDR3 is TGCGCCAGCAGTGAAAGGACAGGGGGTTGGACTGAAGCTTTCTTT.

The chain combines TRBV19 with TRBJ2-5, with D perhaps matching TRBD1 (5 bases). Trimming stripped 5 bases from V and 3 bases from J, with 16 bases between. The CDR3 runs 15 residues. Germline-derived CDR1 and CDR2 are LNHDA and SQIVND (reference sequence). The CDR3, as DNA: TGTGCCAGTAGTCCCTCCAGACAGTCCAAAGAGACCCAGTACTTC. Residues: CASSPSRQSKETQYF.

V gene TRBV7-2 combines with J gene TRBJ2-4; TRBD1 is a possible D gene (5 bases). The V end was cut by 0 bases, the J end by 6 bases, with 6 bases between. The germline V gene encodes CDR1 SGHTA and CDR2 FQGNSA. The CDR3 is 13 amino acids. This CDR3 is CASSLAQGNIQYF. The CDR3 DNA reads TGTGCCAGCAGCTTAGCGCAGGGAAACATTCAGTACTTC. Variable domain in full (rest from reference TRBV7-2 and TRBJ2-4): GAGVSQSPSNKVTEKGKDVELRCDPISGHTALYWYRQSLGQGLEFLIYFQGNSAPDKSGLPSDRFSAERTGGSVSTLTIQRTQQEDSAVYLCASSLAQGNIQYFGAGTRLSVL.